This TCR beta chain is from a study of control samples from healthy donors and cancer patients. Only in-frame clones appear in the TCRdb table, and some are missing; sequencing was by immunoSEQ multiplex PCR. The sample contains 160,000 or so clones, over 90% of which appear only once. The receptor's source is a man aged 50 to 60 in good health. The source material was blood.

The CDR3 sequence: CASSGSGGAYEQYF. The DNA for the CDR3 is TGTGCCAGCAGCGGCAGCGGAGGCGCCTACGAGCAGTACTTC. This chain links TRBV7-2 with TRBJ2-7; the D gene is possibly TRBD2 (5 bases). V dropped 5 bases and J dropped 2 bases, with 13 bases sitting between them. The CDR3 runs 14 residues. Germline CDR1 SGHTA, CDR2 FQGNSA. The full variable domain, its missing parts supplied by reference TRBV7-2 and TRBJ2-7, is GAGVSQSPSNKVTEKGKDVELRCDPISGHTALYWYRQSLGQGLEFLIYFQGNSAPDKSGLPSDRFSAERTGGSVSTLTIQRTQQEDSAVYLCASSGSGGAYEQYFGPGTRLTVT.